This T cell receptor beta chain was profiled in a study of blood T cell repertoires in COVID-19. Background on the study: PBMCs, B-cell-depleted T cells, or T cells were the source of the cDNA or gDNA that made up the material.

The Seattle patients joined while their infection was active and were tracked longitudinally afterward. The table came from immunoSEQ multiplex PCR; TCRdb's copy has only in-frame clones and leaves some out. Here the sample spans roughly 250,000 clones, about 80% being singletons. The germline CDR1 and CDR2 sequences are MDHEN and SYDVKM. V dropped 6 bases and J dropped 7; count of bases not matched to a gene: 10. The CDR3 is 16 amino acids. This sequence originates from a person aged 65 to 85 with COVID-19, enrolled during active disease. Sequencing input: peripheral blood. V is TRBV28 and J is TRBJ2-1; 12 bases agree with TRBD2. CDR3 in DNA: TGTGCCAGCAGGGGTTCATCTAGCGGGAGGGGTAATGAGCAGTTCTTC. Its protein product is CASRGSSSGRGNEQFF. The full variable domain, completed using reference TRBV28 and TRBJ2-1, is DVKVTQSSRYLVKRTGEKVFLECVQDMDHENMFWYRQDPGLGLRLIYFSYDVKMKEKGDIPEGYSVSREKKERFSLILESASTNQTSMYLCASRGSSSGRGNEQFFGPGTRLTVL.